This T cell receptor beta chain is from a study of glioma-infiltrating T cells after dendritic cell vaccination. The CDR3 spans 13 residues. Germline V lookup: CDR1 MNHNS, CDR2 SASEGT. The V gene end was trimmed by 5 bases and the J gene end by 4 bases; junction bases not matched to a gene: 4. The sample holds one count of this clone. Primers: 60 V beta forward and 13 J beta reverse. Repertoires were generated with immunoSEQ multiplex PCR, while TCRdb's copy carries only in-frame clones and drops some. The sample consists of 85,000 to 95,000 clones, 70% to 90% of them appearing once. The chain recombines TRBV6-1 with TRBJ1-2; 7 nucleotides align to TRBD1. This sample comprised blood, obtained before dendritic cell vaccination. This clonotype was obtained from a human donor with glioblastoma. This CDR3 is CASSNRDSYGYTF. Here the CDR3 DNA reads TGTGCCAGCAGTAACCGGGACAGCTATGGCTACACCTTC.